The clone carrying this T cell receptor beta chain was picked up one time. Its cognate antigen is unknown. Other DNA sequences in the same sample also yield this CDR3. The data were taken from a study of T cell clones after liver transplantation. Overall study: Post-transplant blood was tracked for graft-donor-reactive T cell clones identified in a pre-transplant mixed lymphocyte reaction. Three of eight recipients were HCV-positive; others had non-autoimmune, non-viral indications.

The protocol was immunoSEQ multiplex PCR, while the TCRdb copy is restricted to in-frame clones and leaves out a portion. The data contain around 76,000 clones, about 80% of them singletons. The CDR3 is 13 amino acids. V shed 6 bases and J 5 bases; nucleotides not matched to a gene: 4. The germline CDR1 and CDR2 sequences are SNHLY and FYNNEI. General observations from the study: Graft donor-reactive T cells possibly entered the graft instead of undergoing deletion.

This chain joins TRBV2 and TRBJ2-7; 10 nucleotides match TRBD1. This specimen consisted of CD4+ T cells from blood, obtained 12 months after liver transplant. This receptor was obtained from a human patient who received a liver transplant. Some T cells may have come from the graft donor. CDR3 loop: CASSRDRGDEQYF. The CDR3 bases are TGTGCCAGCAGCAGGGACAGGGGAGACGAGCAGTACTTC.